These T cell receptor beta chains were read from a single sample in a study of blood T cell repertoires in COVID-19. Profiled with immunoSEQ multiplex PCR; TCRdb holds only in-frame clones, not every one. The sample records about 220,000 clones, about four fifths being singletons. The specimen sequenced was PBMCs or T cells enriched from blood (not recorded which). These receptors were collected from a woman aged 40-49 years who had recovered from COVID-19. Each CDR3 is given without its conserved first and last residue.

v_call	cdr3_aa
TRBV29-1	SADRMGETQY
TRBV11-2	ASSSLSGTPYEQY
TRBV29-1	SVEAGKY
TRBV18	ASSPPQGARVQY
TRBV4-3	ASSQKVRTLSGANVLT
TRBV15	ATSRGGAQGANVLT
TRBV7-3	ASSLVRENEQF
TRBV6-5	ASRRMESSVYGYT
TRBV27	ASSSGKGTEAF
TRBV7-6	ASSLDRFGGNTIY
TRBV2	ASRWTGASTDTQY
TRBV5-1	ASSLVPAGGQGETQY
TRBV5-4	ASSLDVAGGLEQY
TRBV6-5	ASSTQGRHEQF
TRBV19	AARDSPNQPQH
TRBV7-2	ASSRGAVETQY
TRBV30	AWSFRAFGANVLT
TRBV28	ASSSGGSGNTIY
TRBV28	ASTLQGASGYT
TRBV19	ASSQSGTSLSGELF
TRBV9	ASSLGLAGAANEQF
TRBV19	ASSIAGSDTQY
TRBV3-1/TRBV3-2	ASRGTSGRDYNEQF
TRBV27	ASRERGTTVLGYGYT
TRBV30	ASHWGEGVEDTQY
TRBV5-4	ASSHYRDYGVQY
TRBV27	ASSSRLAAGANVLT
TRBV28	ASSLRATGGRQPQH
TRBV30	ARGSGRGTEAF
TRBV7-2	ASSSTTGLGEKLF
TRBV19	ASSPINSGELF
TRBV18	ASSVLGTEGETQY
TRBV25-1	ASSESQPGNEQF
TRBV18	ASYSGTYNEQF
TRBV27	ASSPPRGTGVWAGELF
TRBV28	ASSRPPSGRPYNEQF
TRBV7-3	ASSLKTALTYNEQF
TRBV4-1	ASSATGGGYEQY
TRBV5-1	ASSLPLAGHNEQF
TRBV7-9	ASSLLGVYAGTEAF
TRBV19	ASSGALAGDVGELF
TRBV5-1	ASSADRVTNEQF
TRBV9	ASSETGDSPLH
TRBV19	ASTFDRAGGYT
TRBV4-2	ASSQGLVETQY
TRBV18	ASSPPSRLQNTEAF
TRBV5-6	ASRPGRGTGDGYGYT
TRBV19	ASSISSRGTQY
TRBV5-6	ASSLGRVTVSPLH
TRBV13	ASANGDSNEQF
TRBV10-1	ASSARGDQPQH
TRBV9	ASSVGTGVYEQY
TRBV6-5	ASHYLPDTEAF
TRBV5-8	ASNLIRTVGYTDTQY
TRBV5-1	ASSSDRTRVSGELF
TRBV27	ASSLRPTPRSPLH
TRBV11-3	ASGRAGVNTGELF
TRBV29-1	SAGSGSVNEQF